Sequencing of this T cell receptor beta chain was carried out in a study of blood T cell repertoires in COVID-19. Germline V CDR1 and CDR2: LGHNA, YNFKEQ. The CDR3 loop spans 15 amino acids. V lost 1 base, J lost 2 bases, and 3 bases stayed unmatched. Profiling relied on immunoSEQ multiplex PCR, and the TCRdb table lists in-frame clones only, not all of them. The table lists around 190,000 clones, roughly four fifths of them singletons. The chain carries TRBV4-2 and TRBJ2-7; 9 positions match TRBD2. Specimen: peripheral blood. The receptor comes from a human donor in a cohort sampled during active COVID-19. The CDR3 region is CASSQGSSGAYEQYF. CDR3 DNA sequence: TGTGCCAGCAGCCAAGGGTCTAGCGGGGCCTACGAGCAGTACTTC.